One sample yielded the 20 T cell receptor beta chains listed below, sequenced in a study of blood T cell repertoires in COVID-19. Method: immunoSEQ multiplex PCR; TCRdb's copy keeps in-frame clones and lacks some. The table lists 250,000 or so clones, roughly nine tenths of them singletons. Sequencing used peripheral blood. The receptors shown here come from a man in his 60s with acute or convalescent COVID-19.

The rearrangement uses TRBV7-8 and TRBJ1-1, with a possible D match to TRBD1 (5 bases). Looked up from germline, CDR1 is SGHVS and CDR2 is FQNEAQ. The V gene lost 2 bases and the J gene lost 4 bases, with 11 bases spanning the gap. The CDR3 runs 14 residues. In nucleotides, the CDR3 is TGTGCCAGCAGCTTAACAGGCCTCTCCACTGAAGCTTTCTTT. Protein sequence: CASSLTGLSTEAFF.

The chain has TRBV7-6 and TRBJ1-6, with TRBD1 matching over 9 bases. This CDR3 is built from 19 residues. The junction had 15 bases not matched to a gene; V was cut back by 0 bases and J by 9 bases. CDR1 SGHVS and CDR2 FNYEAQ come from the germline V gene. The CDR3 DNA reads TGTGCCAGCAGCTTAGCCTGGTGGCGAGGGACAGGGAGCGGTTCACCCCTCCACTTT. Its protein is CASSLAWWRGTGSGSPLHF.

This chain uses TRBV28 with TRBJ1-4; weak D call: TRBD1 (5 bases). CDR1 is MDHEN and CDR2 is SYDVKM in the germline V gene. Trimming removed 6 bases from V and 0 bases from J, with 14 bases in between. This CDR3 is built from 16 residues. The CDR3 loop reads CASRPPGTATNEKLFF. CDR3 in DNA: TGTGCCAGCAGGCCACCAGGGACTGCAACTAATGAAAAACTGTTTTTT.

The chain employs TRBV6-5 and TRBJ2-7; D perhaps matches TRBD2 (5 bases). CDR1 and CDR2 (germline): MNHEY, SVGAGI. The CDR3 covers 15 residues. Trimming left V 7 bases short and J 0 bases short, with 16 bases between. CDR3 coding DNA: TGTGCCAGCATGGAGGTTGGACGGGACTCCTACGAGCAGTACTTC. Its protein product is CASMEVGRDSYEQYF.

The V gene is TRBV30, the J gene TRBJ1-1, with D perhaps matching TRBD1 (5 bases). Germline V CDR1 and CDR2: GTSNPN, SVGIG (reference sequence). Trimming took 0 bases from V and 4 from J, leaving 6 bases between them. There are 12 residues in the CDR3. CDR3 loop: CAWSVQATEAFF. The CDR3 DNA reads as TGTGCCTGGAGTGTACAGGCCACTGAAGCTTTCTTT. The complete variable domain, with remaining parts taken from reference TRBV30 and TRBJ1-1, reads SQTIHQWPATLVQPVGSPLSLECTVEGTSNPNLYWYRQAAGRGLQLLFYSVGIGQISSEVPQNLSASRPQDRQFILSSKKLLLSDSGFYLCAWSVQATEAFFGQGTRLTVV.

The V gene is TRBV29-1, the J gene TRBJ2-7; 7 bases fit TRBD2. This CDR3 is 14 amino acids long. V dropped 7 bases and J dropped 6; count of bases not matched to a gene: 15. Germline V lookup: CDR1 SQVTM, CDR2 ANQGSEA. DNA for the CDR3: TGCAGCGGTGTCATCGCGGGAGCTGCCTCCGAGCAGTACTTC. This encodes CSGVIAGAASEQYF.

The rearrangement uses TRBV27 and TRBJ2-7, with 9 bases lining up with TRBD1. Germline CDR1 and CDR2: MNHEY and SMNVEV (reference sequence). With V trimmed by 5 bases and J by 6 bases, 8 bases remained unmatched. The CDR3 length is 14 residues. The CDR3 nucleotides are TGTGCCAGCAGTCCCTGGACAGGGGAAGTCGAGCAGTACTTC. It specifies CASSPWTGEVEQYF.

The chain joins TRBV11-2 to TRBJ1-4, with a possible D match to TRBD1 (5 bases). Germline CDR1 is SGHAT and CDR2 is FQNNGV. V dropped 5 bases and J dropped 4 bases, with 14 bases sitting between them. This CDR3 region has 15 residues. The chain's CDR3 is CASSPSPDSNEKLFF. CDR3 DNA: TGTGCCAGCAGCCCCTCCCCCGACAGTAATGAAAAACTGTTTTTT.

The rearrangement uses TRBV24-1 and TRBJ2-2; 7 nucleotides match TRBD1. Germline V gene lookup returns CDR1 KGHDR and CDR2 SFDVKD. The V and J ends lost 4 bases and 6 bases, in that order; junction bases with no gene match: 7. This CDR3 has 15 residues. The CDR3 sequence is CATSDPGTASGELFF. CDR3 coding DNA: TGTGCCACCAGTGACCCCGGGACAGCCTCCGGGGAGCTGTTTTTT.

CDR3 amino acids: CASSPWTGDNTIYF. CDR3 nucleotides: TGTGCCAGCAGTCCCTGGACAGGGGACAACACCATATATTTT. The chain uses TRBV28 and TRBJ1-3, with 9 bases identical to TRBD1. V lost 5 bases and J lost 7; bases outside the gene matches: 6. CDR1 MDHEN and CDR2 SYDVKM come from the germline V gene. CDR3 length: 14 residues.

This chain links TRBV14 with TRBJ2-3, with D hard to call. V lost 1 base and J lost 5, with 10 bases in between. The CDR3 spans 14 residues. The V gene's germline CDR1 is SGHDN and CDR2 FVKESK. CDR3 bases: TGTGCCAGCAGCCAAGTCGGCGGCGTAGATACGCAGTATTTT. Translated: CASSQVGGVDTQYF.

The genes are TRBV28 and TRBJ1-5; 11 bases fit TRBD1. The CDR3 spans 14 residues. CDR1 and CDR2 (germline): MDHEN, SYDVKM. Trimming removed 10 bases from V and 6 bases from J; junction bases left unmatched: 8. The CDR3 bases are TGTGCCATCGCTGGACAGGGGGCACGTCAGCCCCAGCATTTT. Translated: CAIAGQGARQPQHF.

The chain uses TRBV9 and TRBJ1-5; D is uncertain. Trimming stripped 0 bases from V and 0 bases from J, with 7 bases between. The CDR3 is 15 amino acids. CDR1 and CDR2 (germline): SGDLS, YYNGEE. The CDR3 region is CASSVGGDSNQPQHF. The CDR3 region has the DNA TGTGCCAGCAGCGTAGGGGGAGATAGCAATCAGCCCCAGCATTTT.

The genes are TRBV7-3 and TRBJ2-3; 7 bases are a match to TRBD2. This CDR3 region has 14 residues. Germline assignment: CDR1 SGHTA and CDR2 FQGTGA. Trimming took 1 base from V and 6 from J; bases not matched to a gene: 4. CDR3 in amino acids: CASSLNGRKDTQYF. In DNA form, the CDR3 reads TGTGCCAGCAGCTTAAACGGGAGGAAGGATACGCAGTATTTT.

The CDR3 loop reads CASSFNRGSYGYTF. The CDR3 region has the DNA TGTGCCAGCAGTTTCAACAGGGGGAGCTATGGCTACACCTTC. The chain recombines TRBV28 with TRBJ1-2; TRBD1 matches 8 bases. J lost 4 bases, V lost 3 bases, and 4 bases had no gene match. The CDR3 is made up of 14 amino acids. Germline V lookup: CDR1 MDHEN, CDR2 SYDVKM.

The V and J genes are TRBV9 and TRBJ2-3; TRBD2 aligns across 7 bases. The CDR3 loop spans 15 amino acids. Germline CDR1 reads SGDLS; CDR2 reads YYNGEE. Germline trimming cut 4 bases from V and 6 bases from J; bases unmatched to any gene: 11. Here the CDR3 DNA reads TGTGCCAGCAGCTCTATTCGCGGGAGAGCGGATACGCAGTATTTT. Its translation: CASSSIRGRADTQYF. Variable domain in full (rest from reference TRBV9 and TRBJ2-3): DSGVTQTPKHLITATGQRVTLRCSPRSGDLSVYWYQQSLDQGLQFLIQYYNGEERAKGNILERFSAQQFPDLHSELNLSSLELGDSALYFCASSSIRGRADTQYFGPGTRLTVL.

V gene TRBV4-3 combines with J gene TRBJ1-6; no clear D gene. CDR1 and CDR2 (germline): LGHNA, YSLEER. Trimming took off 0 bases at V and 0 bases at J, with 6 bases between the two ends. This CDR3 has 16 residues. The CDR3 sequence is CASSQDMSSYNSPLHF. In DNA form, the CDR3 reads TGCGCCAGCAGCCAAGACATGAGCTCCTATAATTCACCCCTCCACTTT.

CDR3 residues: CASSWQGAHGYTF. As DNA, the CDR3 is TGTGCCAGCAGCTGGCAGGGGGCGCATGGCTACACCTTC. The chain couples TRBV5-5 to TRBJ1-2; 8 bases are shared with TRBD1. V shed 3 bases, J shed 6 bases, and the junction held 4 bases outside the gene matches. This CDR3 region has 13 residues. CDR1 SGHKS and CDR2 YYEKEE come from the germline V gene (reference sequence).

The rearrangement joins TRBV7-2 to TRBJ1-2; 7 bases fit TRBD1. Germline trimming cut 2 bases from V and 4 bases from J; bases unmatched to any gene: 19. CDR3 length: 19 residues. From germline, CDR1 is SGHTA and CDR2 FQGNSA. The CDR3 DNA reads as TGTGCCAGCAGCTTATTAACTGGGCAGGGGGGTGGTTCGGGCTATGGCTACACCTTC. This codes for CASSLLTGQGGGSGYGYTF. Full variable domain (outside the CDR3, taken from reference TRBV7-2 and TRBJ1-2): GAGVSQSPSNKVTEKGKDVELRCDPISGHTALYWYRQSLGQGLEFLIYFQGNSAPDKSGLPSDRFSAERTGGSVSTLTIQRTQQEDSAVYLCASSLLTGQGGGSGYGYTFGSGTRLTVV.

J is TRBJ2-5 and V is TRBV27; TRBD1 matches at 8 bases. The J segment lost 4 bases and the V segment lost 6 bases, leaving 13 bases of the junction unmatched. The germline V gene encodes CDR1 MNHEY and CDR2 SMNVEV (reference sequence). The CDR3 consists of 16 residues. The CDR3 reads CASRRTGSFPGETQYF. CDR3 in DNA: TGTGCCAGCAGGCGGACAGGGTCGTTTCCGGGAGAGACCCAGTACTTC.